A few counts support the clone carrying this TCR beta chain. Its specificity is not known. These data originate in a study of T-cell memory formation after mild COVID-19. Whole-study results and caveats: Whether second-wave clones peaking at day 37 were SARS-CoV-2 specific went unconfirmed. Researchers report contracting CD4+ clones mostly in CM and EM, with CD8+ clones in EMRA. That cross-reactive memory joined was suggested by some responding clones appearing in pre-infection memory.

TCRdb fed the 5' RACE reads into MiXCR, producing one record per CDR3 protein. The table includes 200,000 to 300,000 distinct CDR3 sequences, just over 15% detected once. CDR3 length: 17 residues. The germline gives CDR1 SSHAT, CDR2 FNYEAQ (reference sequence). Sequencing input: PBMCs or a T cell subset sorted from them (not recorded which). The V and J genes are TRBV7-7 and TRBJ2-5; 7 bases fit TRBD2. The receptor was derived from an adult woman who had mild COVID-19 (a few samples of this study predate the infection). Cell type and time point are not known. CDR3 nucleotides: TGTGCTAGCCACGAGCGGGACCCTGGGGAGGGTCAAGAGACCCAGTACTTC. This translates into CASHERDPGEGQETQYF.